This is a list of T cell receptor beta chains from one sample in a study of prognosis after radiotherapy for stage I lung cancer. In TCRdb, the multiplex PCR reads were re-called with MiXCR into one record per CDR3 protein. The data show 20,000 to 25,000 distinct CDR3 sequences, around 40% seen once. Material: PBMCs, obtained before or after stereotactic body radiation therapy (not recorded which). These receptors all come from a donor over 45 with non-small cell lung cancer. Each CDR3 is given with its conserved first and last residue. Fields, in order: clone size, CDR3 length, D gene, V gene, J gene, CDR3 protein, CDR3 DNA. The D gene is left open where the match is weak. Some rows have no size entry. The others give once, few or many, or a class for an expanded clone.

medium-sized	15	TRBD2	TRBV9	TRBJ2-1	CASSKTSGRSNEQFF	TGTGCCAGCAGCAAGACTAGCGGGAGGAGCAATGAGCAGTTCTTC
.	16	.	TRBV7-8	TRBJ2-3	CASMISGLSRTDTQYF	TGTGCCAGCATGATTAGTGGACTATCGCGCACAGATACGCAGTATTTT
many	15	TRBD1	TRBV5-6	TRBJ2-7	CASSLPGQGSVEQYF	TGTGCCAGCAGCCTACCGGGACAGGGCTCGGTCGAGCAGTACTTC
.	16	.	TRBV6-5	TRBJ2-3	CASSSPKSHRDGTQYF	TGTGCCAGCAGTTCGCCAAAATCTCACAGAGACGGTACGCAGTATTTT
.	16	.	TRBV6-5	TRBJ1-2	CASSYGWDPLSYGYTF	TGTGCCAGCAGTTACGGGTGGGATCCACTGAGCTATGGCTACACCTTC
few	13	TRBD1	TRBV19	TRBJ2-1	CASKDRVGNEQFF	TGTGCCAGCAAGGACAGGGTAGGGAATGAGCAGTTCTTC
many	14	TRBD1	TRBV6-1	TRBJ2-5	CASSTTGYTETQYF	TGTGCCAGCAGTACGACAGGGTACACGGAGACCCAGTACTTC
.	14	.	TRBV5-1	TRBJ2-7	CAGDDTFPRNEQYF	TGCGCCGGAGATGATACCTTCCCGAGGAACGAGCAGTACTTC
.	14	.	TRBV10-3	TRBJ2-5	CAISAIVGQETQYF	TGTGCCATCAGTGCCATCGTGGGGCAAGAGACCCAGTACTTC
many	15	.	TRBV4-1	TRBJ1-5	CASSQGTASNQPQHF	TGCGCCAGCAGCCAAGGGACGGCTAGCAATCAGCCCCAGCATTTT
medium-sized	16	TRBD2	TRBV27	TRBJ2-1	CASSTIAGGPYNEQFF	TGTGCCAGCAGTACGATAGCGGGAGGGCCCTACAATGAGCAGTTCTTC